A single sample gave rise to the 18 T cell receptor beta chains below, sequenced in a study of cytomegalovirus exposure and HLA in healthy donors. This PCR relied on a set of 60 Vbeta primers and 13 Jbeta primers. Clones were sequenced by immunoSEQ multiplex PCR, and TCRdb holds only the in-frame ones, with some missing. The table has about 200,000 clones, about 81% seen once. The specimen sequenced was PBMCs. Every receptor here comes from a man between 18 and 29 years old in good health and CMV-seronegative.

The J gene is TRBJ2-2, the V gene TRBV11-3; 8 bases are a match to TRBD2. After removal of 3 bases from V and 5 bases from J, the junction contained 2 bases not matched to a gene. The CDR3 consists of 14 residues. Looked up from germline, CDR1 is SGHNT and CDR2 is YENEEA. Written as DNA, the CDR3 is TGTGCCAGCAGCTTGACTAGCGAAACCGGGGAGCTGTTTTTT. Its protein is CASSLTSETGELFF.

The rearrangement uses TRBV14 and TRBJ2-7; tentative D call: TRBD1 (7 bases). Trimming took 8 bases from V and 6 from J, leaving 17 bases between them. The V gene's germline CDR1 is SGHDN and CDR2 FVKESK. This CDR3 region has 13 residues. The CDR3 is CASARIQGGEQYF. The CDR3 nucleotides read TGTGCCAGCGCCCGAATCCAGGGGGGCGAGCAGTACTTC.

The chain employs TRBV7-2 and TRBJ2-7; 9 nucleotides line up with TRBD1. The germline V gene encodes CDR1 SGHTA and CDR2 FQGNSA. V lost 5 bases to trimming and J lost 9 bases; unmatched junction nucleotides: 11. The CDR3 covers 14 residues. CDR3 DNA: TGTGCCAGCAGCATACATAGACAGGGGGACGGGCAGTACTTC. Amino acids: CASSIHRQGDGQYF.

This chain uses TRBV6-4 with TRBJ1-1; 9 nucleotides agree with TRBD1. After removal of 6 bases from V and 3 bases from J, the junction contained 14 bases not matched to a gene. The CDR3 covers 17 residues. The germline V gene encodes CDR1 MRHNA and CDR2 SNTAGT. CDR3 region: CASRRQGGPRRDTEAFF. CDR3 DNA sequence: TGTGCCAGCAGGAGACAGGGGGGCCCCAGGCGGGACACTGAAGCTTTCTTT.

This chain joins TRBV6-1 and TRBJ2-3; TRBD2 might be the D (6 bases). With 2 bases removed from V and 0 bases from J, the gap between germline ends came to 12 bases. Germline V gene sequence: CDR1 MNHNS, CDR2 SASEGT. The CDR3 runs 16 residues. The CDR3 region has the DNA TGTGCCAGCAGTGAAATACTAAGCGGGAGCACAGATACGCAGTATTTT. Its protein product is CASSEILSGSTDTQYF.

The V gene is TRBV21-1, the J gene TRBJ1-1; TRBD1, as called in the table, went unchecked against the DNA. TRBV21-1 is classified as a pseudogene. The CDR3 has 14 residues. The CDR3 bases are TGTGCCAGCAGCAACAGGGTTATGGGGACTGAAGCTTTCTTT. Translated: CASSNRVMGTEAFF.

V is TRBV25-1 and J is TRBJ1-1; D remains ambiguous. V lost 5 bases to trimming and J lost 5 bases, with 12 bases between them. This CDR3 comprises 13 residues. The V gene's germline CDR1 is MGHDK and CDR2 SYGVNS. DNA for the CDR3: TGTGCCAGCAGTACGAATGTGAGGACTGAAGCTTTCTTT. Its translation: CASSTNVRTEAFF. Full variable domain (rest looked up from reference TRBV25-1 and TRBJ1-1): EADIYQTPRYLVIGTGKKITLECSQTMGHDKMYWYQQDPGMELHLIHYSYGVNSTEKGDLSSESTVSRIRTEHFPLTLESARPSHTSQYLCASSTNVRTEAFFGQGTRLTVV.

The DNA of the CDR3 is TGTGCCAGCAGCGCCCTAGCGGGGGGTTACAATGAGCAGTTCTTC. The encoded protein is CASSALAGGYNEQFF. The chain is built from TRBV9 and TRBJ2-1, with 11 nucleotides matching TRBD2. This CDR3 spans 15 amino acids. J gave up 4 bases and V 3 bases, and 3 bases lay outside the gene matches. Germline V lookup: CDR1 SGDLS, CDR2 YYNGEE.

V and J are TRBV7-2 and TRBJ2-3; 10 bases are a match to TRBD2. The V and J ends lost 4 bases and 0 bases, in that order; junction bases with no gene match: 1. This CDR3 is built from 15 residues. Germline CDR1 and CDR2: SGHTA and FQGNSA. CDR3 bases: TGTGCCAGCAGCTGGACTAGCGGAAGCACAGATACGCAGTATTTT. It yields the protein CASSWTSGSTDTQYF.

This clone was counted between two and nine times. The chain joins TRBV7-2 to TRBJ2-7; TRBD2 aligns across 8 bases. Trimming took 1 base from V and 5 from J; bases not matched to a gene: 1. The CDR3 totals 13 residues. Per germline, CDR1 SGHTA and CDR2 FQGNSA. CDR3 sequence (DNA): TGTGCCAGCAGCTTAGAGCGGGGGAACGAGCAGTACTTC. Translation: CASSLERGNEQYF.

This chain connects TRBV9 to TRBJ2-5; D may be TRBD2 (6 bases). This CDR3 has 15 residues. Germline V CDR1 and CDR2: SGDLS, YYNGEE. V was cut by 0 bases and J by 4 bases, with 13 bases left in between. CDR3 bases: TGTGCCAGCAGCGTAGAGCCAACTAGCAGAGAGACCCAGTACTTC. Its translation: CASSVEPTSRETQYF.

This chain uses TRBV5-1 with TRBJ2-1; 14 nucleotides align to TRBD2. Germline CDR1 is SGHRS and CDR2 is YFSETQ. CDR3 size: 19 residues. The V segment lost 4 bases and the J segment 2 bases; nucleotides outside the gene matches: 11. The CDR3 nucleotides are TGCGCCAGCAGCATACCCGGGACTAGCGGGAGAAGCCCCTACAATGAGCAGTTCTTC. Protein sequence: CASSIPGTSGRSPYNEQFF.

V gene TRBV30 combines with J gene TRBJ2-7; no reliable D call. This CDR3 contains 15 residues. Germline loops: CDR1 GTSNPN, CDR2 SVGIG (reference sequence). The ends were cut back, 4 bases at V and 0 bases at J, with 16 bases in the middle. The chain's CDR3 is CAWIRVAESSYEQYF. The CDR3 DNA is TGTGCCTGGATACGGGTGGCGGAGAGCTCCTACGAGCAGTACTTC.

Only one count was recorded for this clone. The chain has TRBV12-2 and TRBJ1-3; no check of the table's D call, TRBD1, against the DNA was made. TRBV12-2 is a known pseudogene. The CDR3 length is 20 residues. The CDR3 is CASRPAQGCVRINSGNTIYF. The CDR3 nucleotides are TGTGCAAGTCGCCCAGCCCAGGGTTGCGTAAGAATTAACTCTGGAAACACCATATATTTT.

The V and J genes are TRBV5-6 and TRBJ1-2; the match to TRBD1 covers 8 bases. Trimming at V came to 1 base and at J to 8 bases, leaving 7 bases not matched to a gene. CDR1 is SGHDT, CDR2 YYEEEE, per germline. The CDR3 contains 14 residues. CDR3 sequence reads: CASSLSRTGRGYTF. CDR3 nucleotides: TGTGCCAGCAGCTTGTCTCGGACAGGGCGAGGCTACACCTTC. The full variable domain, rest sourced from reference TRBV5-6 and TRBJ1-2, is DAGVTQSPTHLIKTRGQQVTLRCSPKSGHDTVSWYQQALGQGPQFIFQYYEEEERQRGNFPDRFSGHQFPNYSSELNVNALLLGDSALYLCASSLSRTGRGYTFGSGTRLTVV.

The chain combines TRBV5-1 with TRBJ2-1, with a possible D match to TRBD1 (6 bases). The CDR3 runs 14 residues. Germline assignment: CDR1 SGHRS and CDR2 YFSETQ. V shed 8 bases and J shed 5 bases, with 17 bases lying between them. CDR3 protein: CARSSGDNDNEQFF. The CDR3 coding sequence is TGCGCCAGGTCATCCGGGGACAACGACAATGAGCAGTTCTTC.

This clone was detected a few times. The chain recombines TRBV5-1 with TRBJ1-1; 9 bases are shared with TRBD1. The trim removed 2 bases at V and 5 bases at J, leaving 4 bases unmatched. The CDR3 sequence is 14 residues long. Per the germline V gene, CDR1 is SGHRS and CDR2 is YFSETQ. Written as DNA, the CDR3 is TGCGCCAGCAGCTTACAGGGGGCGCGGACTGAAGCTTTCTTT. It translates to CASSLQGARTEAFF.

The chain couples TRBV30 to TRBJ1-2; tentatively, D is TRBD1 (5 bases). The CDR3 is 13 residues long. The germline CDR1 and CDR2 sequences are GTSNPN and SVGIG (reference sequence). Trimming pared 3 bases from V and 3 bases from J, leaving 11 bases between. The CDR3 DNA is TGTGCCTGGAGCATAGGCAGGGACTATGGCTACACCTTC. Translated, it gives CAWSIGRDYGYTF.